This TCR beta chain originates from a study of blood T cells in healthy people across ages. Using a J-beta primer mix together with a sample-barcoded 5' primer, a second PCR was run for roughly 7 to 11 cycles. Via MiXCR, TCRdb re-called the 5' RACE reads, giving one row per CDR3 protein. The sample includes about 640,000 distinct CDR3 sequences, roughly 53% of them seen just once. The CDR3 spans 13 residues. Trimming left V 1 base short and J 7 bases short, with 8 bases between. Looked up from germline, CDR1 is LGHDT and CDR2 is YNNKEL (reference sequence). V is TRBV3-1 and J is TRBJ1-5, with D unresolved. The sequence was collected from a man aged 60 to 69 in good health. Source material: blood. CDR3 DNA: TGTGCCAGCAGCCAAGTGGAGACACAGCCCCAGCATTTT. Protein: CASSQVETQPQHF.